This is a list of T cell receptor beta chains from one sample in a study of blood T cell repertoires in COVID-19. Some clones are missing from TCRdb's copy, which holds only in-frame ones; the method was immunoSEQ multiplex PCR. The profile shows more than 90,000 clones, 85% to 90% of them singletons. The sample consisted of peripheral blood. The receptors derive from a man aged 70-80 years who had recovered from COVID-19. Each CDR3 is given with its conserved first and last residue. Fields, in order: clone size, J gene, D gene, V gene, CDR3 DNA, CDR3 protein. A D gene is named only where the DNA matches it firmly. Only some rows state a clone size, as once, few, many or a class for expanded clones.

.,TRBJ1-3,TRBD1,TRBV19,TGTGCCAGTAACCTACGACAGGGCGTCTCTGGAAACACCATATATTTT,CASNLRQGVSGNTIYF
.,TRBJ2-2,.,TRBV28,TGTGCCAGCAGTTTAGCGGGGGCCGGCACCGGGGAGCTGTTTTTT,CASSLAGAGTGELFF
once,TRBJ2-2,TRBD1,TRBV5-4,TGTGCCAGCAGCCCCTACAGGGGGGCGGCCACCGGGGAGCTGTTTTTT,CASSPYRGAATGELFF
.,TRBJ2-7,TRBD2,TRBV4-2,TGTGCCAGCAGCCAAGTGACTAGCGGAAACGACTACGAGCAGTACTTC,CASSQVTSGNDYEQYF
.,TRBJ2-7,.,TRBV5-6,TGTGCCAGCAGCTTCGTAGAAGCGGGCGGCGAGCAGTACTTC,CASSFVEAGGEQYF
.,TRBJ2-1,.,TRBV9,TGTGCCAGCAGCCCCGTCGGGGGTCCCTCCTACAATGAGCAGTTCTTC,CASSPVGGPSYNEQFF
.,TRBJ1-2,.,TRBV12-3/TRBV12-4,TGTGCCAGCAGCCTGTACTATGGCTACACCTTC,CASSLYYGYTF
.,TRBJ2-3,TRBD1,TRBV5-1,TGCGCCAGCAGCTTGGGGGGGCCCGACAGGGCTTTAACGGTACATTTT,CASSLGGPDRALTVHF
.,TRBJ1-1,.,TRBV28,TGTGCCAGCAGTTTTTCGGCGGGGACTGAAGCTTTCTTT,CASSFSAGTEAFF
once,TRBJ2-5,TRBD1,TRBV7-3,TGTGCCAGCAGCCAGACAGGGCTGTTAGAGACCCAGTACTTC,CASSQTGLLETQYF
few,TRBJ2-2,TRBD1,TRBV10-3,TGTGCCAGCAAGGACAGGATTAACACCGGGGAGCTGTTTTTT,CASKDRINTGELFF
.,TRBJ2-5,.,TRBV11-1,TGTGCCAGCAGCACAACTAGAGAAGAGACCCAGTACTTC,CASSTTREETQYF
.,TRBJ2-3,TRBD2,TRBV27,TGTGCCAGCAGTTTTAGGCTAGCGGGGAGTACTAGCACAGATACGCAGTATTTT,CASSFRLAGSTSTDTQYF
.,TRBJ2-3,TRBD1,TRBV7-2,TGTGCCAGCAGCTTAGTACCGATGACAGGGCTAGATACGCAGTATTTT,CASSLVPMTGLDTQYF
.,TRBJ2-4,TRBD2,TRBV18,TGTGCCAGCTCACCGAGCGGGAGTGGGATGGGCAAAAACATTCAGTACTTC,CASSPSGSGMGKNIQYF
.,TRBJ2-7,TRBD1,TRBV10-3,TGTGCCATCAGTGTTAAACCGGGACAGGCTACGTACGAGCAGTACTTC,CAISVKPGQATYEQYF
.,TRBJ1-1,TRBD1,TRBV7-3,TGTGCCAGCAGCCAAACAGGGGAAGGCACTGAAGCTTTCTTT,CASSQTGEGTEAFF
few,TRBJ2-3,.,TRBV12-3/TRBV12-4,TGTGCCAGCAGAAAGGGGGTTACGCAGTATTTT,CASRKGVTQYF
.,TRBJ2-1,TRBD2,TRBV4-2,TGTGCCAGCAGCCCTGCGGGGGGGCCGGGGAATGAGCAGTTCTTC,CASSPAGGPGNEQFF
once,TRBJ2-7,.,TRBV4-1,TGCGCCAGCAGCCACATCGGCGGTCGCGGGGACGAGCAGTACTTC,CASSHIGGRGDEQYF
.,TRBJ2-3,TRBD1,TRBV10-3,TGTGCCATCAGTGGGTTTGGGACAGGGGACTCTAGCACAGATACGCAGTATTTT,CAISGFGTGDSSTDTQYF
.,TRBJ2-1,TRBD2,TRBV9,TGTGCCAGCAGCGTAGAAGTAGCGGGGGGTTACAATGAGCAGTTCTTC,CASSVEVAGGYNEQFF
.,TRBJ1-1,.,TRBV28,TGTGCCAGCAGTACTCCCAGGGAGGAAACCCCTTCGAACACTGAAGCTTTCTTT,CASSTPREETPSNTEAFF
.,TRBJ2-7,.,TRBV2,TGTGCCAGCAGTGACCGGTTGGAGCAGTACTTC,CASSDRLEQYF
.,TRBJ1-6,TRBD1,TRBV7-2,TGTGCCAGCAGCCCATGGACAGGGAGTAATTCACCCCTCCACTTT,CASSPWTGSNSPLHF
.,TRBJ1-2,.,TRBV28,TGTGCCAGCAGTTCGGGGTATGGCTACACCTTC,CASSSGYGYTF
.,TRBJ2-2,.,TRBV7-6,TGTGCCAGCAGCCCATTCGGGCGAGGGAGTCCCGGGGAGCTGTTTTTT,CASSPFGRGSPGELFF
few,TRBJ2-7,TRBD1,TRBV7-9,TGTGCCAGCAGCTCCGGGACAGGGGAGGCCTACGAGCAGTACTTC,CASSSGTGEAYEQYF
.,TRBJ2-1,TRBD1,TRBV24-1,TGTGCCACCAGTGCCCCCGGGACAGGGCGCAACAATGAGCAGTTCTTC,CATSAPGTGRNNEQFF
.,TRBJ1-2,.,TRBV3-1/TRBV3-2,TGTGCCAGCAGCCAAGGCGTAGGGGGTTATGGCTACACCTTC,CASSQGVGGYGYTF
.,TRBJ2-3,TRBD1,TRBV7-3,TGTGCCAGCAGCTCGAACCCCCCGGGACAGGGGGCAGATACGCAGTATTTT,CASSSNPPGQGADTQYF
.,TRBJ1-3,TRBD1,TRBV7-2,TGTGCCAGCAGCCCGACAGGGGCCTCTGGAAACACCATATATTTT,CASSPTGASGNTIYF
.,TRBJ2-3,.,TRBV29-1,TGCAGCGTTTTTTCGCCTCAGGGGTCAGATACGCAGTATTTT,CSVFSPQGSDTQYF
.,TRBJ2-1,.,TRBV11-2,TGTGCCAGCAGCTTTGAGGCCTTCTCCTACAATGAGCAGTTCTTC,CASSFEAFSYNEQFF
.,TRBJ1-6,.,TRBV7-9,TGTGCCAGCAGCCCTGCATGGGGCTCACCCCTCCACTTT,CASSPAWGSPLHF
.,TRBJ2-7,TRBD2,TRBV13,TGTGCCAGCAGCTCAAGACAGGGACTAGCGGGAGAGGGGTACGAGCAGTACTTC,CASSSRQGLAGEGYEQYF
.,TRBJ1-2,TRBD1,TRBV2,TGTGCCAGCAGTAAGGACAGGGGAACAAGTGGCTACACCTTC,CASSKDRGTSGYTF
.,TRBJ2-1,TRBD1,TRBV9,TGTGCCAGCAGCACCTACCGCGGACAGGGGGCTGTGCAGTTCTTC,CASSTYRGQGAVQFF
.,TRBJ1-4,TRBD1,TRBV6-1,TGTGCCAGCAGTGACTTTTACAGGGGGCTTGTTGAAAAACTGTTTTTT,CASSDFYRGLVEKLFF
.,TRBJ2-2,TRBD2,TRBV27,TGTGCCAGCACTCGTCCTAGCGGGAGGAGCGGCGGGGAGCTGTTTTTT,CASTRPSGRSGGELFF
.,TRBJ1-5,TRBD1,TRBV5-3,TGTGCCAGAAGCCACCCCGCCAGGGGGCAAAGGAATAAGGGCAATCAGCCCCAGCATTTT,CARSHPARGQRNKGNQPQHF
.,TRBJ1-4,.,TRBV6-6,TGTGCCAGCAGTTACCAGGGGCGGGATGAAAAACTGTTTTTT,CASSYQGRDEKLFF
once,TRBJ2-7,TRBD1,TRBV5-4,TGTGCCAGCAGCTTGCGGGGACAGAACTCCTACGAGCAGTACTTC,CASSLRGQNSYEQYF
.,TRBJ2-1,.,TRBV28,TGTGCCAGCAGTTTTTTAGCGAATCCCTACAATGAGCAGTTCTTC,CASSFLANPYNEQFF
.,TRBJ1-1,TRBD1,TRBV29-1,TGCAGCGGCGTATTCGACAGGGCCGGGACTGAAGCTTTCTTT,CSGVFDRAGTEAFF
.,TRBJ2-7,TRBD2,TRBV5-1,TGCGCCAGCAGCGGACTGGGAGGGGCGGGGGCCTACGAGCAGTACTTC,CASSGLGGAGAYEQYF